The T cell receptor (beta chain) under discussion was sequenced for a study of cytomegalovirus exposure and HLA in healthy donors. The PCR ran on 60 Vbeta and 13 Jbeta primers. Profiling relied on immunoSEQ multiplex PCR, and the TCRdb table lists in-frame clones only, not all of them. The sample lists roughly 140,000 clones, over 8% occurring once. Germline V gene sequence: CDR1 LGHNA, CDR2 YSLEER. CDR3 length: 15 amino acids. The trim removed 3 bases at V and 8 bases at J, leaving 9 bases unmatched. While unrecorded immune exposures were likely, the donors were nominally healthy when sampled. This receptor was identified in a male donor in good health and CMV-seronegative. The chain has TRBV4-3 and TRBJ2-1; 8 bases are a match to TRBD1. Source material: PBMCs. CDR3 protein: CASSQTGVRRDEQFF. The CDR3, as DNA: TGCGCCAGCAGCCAGACAGGGGTACGGCGAGATGAGCAGTTCTTC.